Following are 19 T cell receptor beta chains from one sample sequenced in a study of blood T cell repertoires in COVID-19. Here immunoSEQ multiplex PCR was the method, and the copy in TCRdb shows in-frame clones only, minus some. The sample has more than 200,000 clones, 85% to 90% seen once. Specimen: peripheral blood. The receptors shown here come from a man at least 80 years old with acute or convalescent COVID-19.

This sequence joins TRBV11-2 and TRBJ1-6; 9 bases map to TRBD1. The CDR3 runs 14 residues. The trim removed 5 bases at V and 9 bases at J, leaving 5 bases unmatched. In germline, CDR1 is SGHAT, CDR2 FQNNGV. CDR3 amino acids: CASSTDRGGSPLHF. CDR3 DNA sequence: TGTGCCAGCAGCACGGACAGGGGAGGTTCACCCCTCCACTTT.

The CDR3 region is CASSSRVPKSYNEQFF. The CDR3 DNA reads as TGTGCCAGTAGTTCCAGGGTACCAAAATCCTACAATGAGCAGTTCTTC. The V and J genes are TRBV19 and TRBJ2-1; D is perhaps TRBD1 (5 bases). The CDR3 is made up of 16 amino acids. V was clipped by 5 bases and J by 1 base, with 15 bases between them. The germline gives CDR1 LNHDA, CDR2 SQIVND (reference sequence).

This sequence joins TRBV28 and TRBJ1-3, with a weak D call TRBD1 (5 bases). In germline, CDR1 is MDHEN, CDR2 SYDVKM. CDR3 size: 15 residues. Trimming removed 8 bases at V and 0 bases at J, with 14 bases between. The CDR3 loop is CASRKGPNSGNTIYF. CDR3 sequence (DNA): TGTGCCAGCCGGAAGGGGCCGAACTCTGGAAACACCATATATTTT.

This chain connects TRBV24-1 to TRBJ2-1; 8 positions match TRBD1. V lost 3 bases to trimming and J lost 9 bases; unmatched junction nucleotides: 12. CDR1 and CDR2 (germline): KGHDR, SFDVKD. The CDR3 sequence is 16 residues long. CDR3 amino acids: CATSDTRQGSYVEQFF. As DNA, the CDR3 is TGTGCCACCAGTGATACCCGACAGGGGTCGTACGTTGAGCAGTTCTTC.

V and J are TRBV18 and TRBJ2-1, with TRBD2 matching 7 bases. The CDR3 totals 14 residues. Germline CDR1 KGHSH, CDR2 LQKENI. V gave up 5 bases and J gave up 5 bases; unmatched junction bases: 6. The CDR3 sequence is CASSSRLADNEQFF. In DNA, the CDR3 is TGTGCCAGCTCATCTCGACTAGCCGACAATGAGCAGTTCTTC.

CDR3 in DNA: TGTGCCAGTAGGCGGACAGGTGCAACCTACGAGCAGTACTTC. This translates into CASRRTGATYEQYF. The chain carries TRBV19 and TRBJ2-7; 7 bases line up with TRBD1. The trim removed 6 bases at V and 2 bases at J, leaving 7 bases unmatched. CDR1 and CDR2 from the germline V gene are LNHDA and SQIVND (reference sequence). The CDR3 consists of 14 residues. Variable domain in full (rest from reference TRBV19 and TRBJ2-7): DGGITQSPKYLFRKEGQNVTLSCEQNLNHDAMYWYRQDPGQGLRLIYYSQIVNDFQKGDIAEGYSVSREKKESFPLTVTSAQKNPTAFYLCASRRTGATYEQYFGPGTRLTVT.

V is TRBV3-1 (or the pseudogene TRBV3-2) and J is TRBJ1-5, with TRBD1 identical over 7 bases. From germline, CDR1 is LGHDT and CDR2 YNNKEL (reference sequence). J lost 6 bases, V lost 4 bases, and 6 bases had no gene match. The CDR3 is made up of 14 amino acids. CDR3 DNA sequence: TGTGCCAGCAGCCCGACAGGGTTGGGTCAGCCCCAGCATTTT. It specifies CASSPTGLGQPQHF.

The sample holds a few counts of this clone. The gene calls are TRBV9 and TRBJ2-3, with a tentative D call TRBD2 (5 bases). The CDR3 consists of 16 residues. V lost 7 bases and J 0 bases, leaving 18 bases between the germline ends. Germline-derived CDR1 and CDR2 are SGDLS and YYNGEE. CDR3 sequence: CASALPRETSTDTQYF. The CDR3 DNA reads as TGTGCCAGCGCCCTCCCACGGGAAACTAGCACAGATACGCAGTATTTT.

The chain uses TRBV23-1 and TRBJ2-7, with 9 bases fitting TRBD1. TRBV23-1 is labeled an ORF, and its function is uncertain. Trimming at V came to 6 bases and at J to 1 base, leaving 10 bases not matched to a gene. The CDR3 sequence is 16 residues long. CDR3 coding DNA: TGCGCCAGCAGGGGACAGGGAAGCTGGGTTTCCTACGAGCAGTACGTC. This gives the protein CASRGQGSWVSYEQYV.

This chain uses TRBV5-1 with TRBJ1-1; a weak D match, TRBD1 (5 bases). Trimming removed 4 bases from V and 1 base from J, with 11 bases in between. CDR3 size: 14 residues. Germline assignment: CDR1 SGHRS and CDR2 YFSETQ. CDR3 in DNA: TGCGCCAGCAGCGCGGACACGTCGAACACTGAAGCTTTCTTT. It is translated as CASSADTSNTEAFF.

This sequence joins TRBV11-3 and TRBJ2-7; D is possibly TRBD1 (5 bases). V was pared by 3 bases and J by 3 bases, with 6 bases between. The CDR3 covers 12 residues. In germline, CDR1 is SGHNT, CDR2 YENEEA. The CDR3 DNA reads as TGTGCCAGCAGCTTCGACAGCTACGAGCAGTACGTC. As protein: CASSFDSYEQYV.

The V call is TRBV21-1, the J call TRBJ1-1. TRBV21-1 is a recognized pseudogene. The CDR3 is 16 residues long. CDR3 sequence (DNA): TGTGCCAGCAGCAAAAGTCGGGGGTTGGAGAGCACTGAAGCTTTCTTT. Translated, it gives CASSKSRGLESTEAFF.

The chain couples TRBV11-2 to TRBJ2-2; no clear D gene. The CDR3 covers 14 residues. CDR1 is SGHAT, CDR2 FQNNGV, per germline. V lost 2 bases to trimming and J lost 2 bases, with 6 bases between them. CDR3 amino acids: CASSLQYNTGELFF. CDR3 in DNA: TGTGCCAGCAGCTTACAGTATAACACCGGGGAGCTGTTTTTT.

The V call is TRBV6-2 or TRBV6-3, the J call TRBJ2-2; 12 bases are shared with TRBD2. The junction had 9 bases not matched to a gene; V was cut back by 2 bases and J by 5 bases. Germline loops: CDR1 MNHEY, CDR2 SVGEGT. The CDR3 sequence is 18 residues long. CDR3 DNA sequence: TGTGCCAGCAGTTACCCATTCCTAGCGGGAGGGCGAACCGGGGAGCTGTTTTTT. Residues: CASSYPFLAGGRTGELFF.

The rearrangement joins TRBV5-5 to TRBJ2-3; 14 nucleotides match TRBD2. Trimming took 1 base from V and 6 from J; bases not matched to a gene: 7. CDR1 and CDR2 (germline): SGHKS, YYEKEE (reference sequence). The length of the CDR3 is 17 residues. This CDR3 is CASSLRGLAGVQDTQYF. In DNA form, the CDR3 reads TGTGCCAGCAGCTTGAGGGGACTAGCGGGAGTTCAGGATACGCAGTATTTT.

Comments on this clone: One end of the junction does not line up with germline, which may come from a read error. The gene calls are TRBV14 and TRBJ1-2; a weak D match, TRBD1 (5 bases). The germline gives CDR1 SGHDN, CDR2 FVKESK. There are 15 residues in the CDR3. The CDR3 reads CASSQDGVRRDGYTF. CDR3 DNA sequence: TGTGCCAGCAGTCAAGATGGGGTACGCAGGGATGGCTACACCTTC.

This clone occurred once. This chain links TRBV18 with TRBJ1-3; D gene ambiguous. Trimming left V 0 bases short and J 0 bases short, with 6 bases between. CDR3 size: 15 residues. Germline V gives CDR1 KGHSH, CDR2 LQKENI. CDR3 region: CASSPPLYSGNTIYF. The CDR3 DNA follows: TGTGCCAGCTCACCACCTTTATACTCTGGAAACACCATATATTTT.

This clone was observed a single time. The chain links TRBV10-3 to TRBJ1-1; 8 bases are shared with TRBD1. The CDR3 covers 14 residues. V was pared by 3 bases and J by 5 bases, with 5 bases of the junction left unmatched. Germline CDR1 ENHRY, CDR2 SYGVKD. The CDR3, as DNA: TGTGCCATCAGTGACCGACAGGGGTGGACTGAAGCTTTCTTT. It specifies CAISDRQGWTEAFF.

The V and J genes are TRBV5-4 and TRBJ2-1; TRBD2 matches at 8 bases. The CDR3 loop spans 16 amino acids. Germline CDR1 is SGHNT and CDR2 is YYREEE (reference sequence). J lost 5 bases, V lost 3 bases, and 10 bases had no gene match. The CDR3 DNA is TGTGCCAGCAGCTCATCTTATGGGACTAGTAACAATGAGCAGTTCTTC. This sequence encodes CASSSSYGTSNNEQFF.